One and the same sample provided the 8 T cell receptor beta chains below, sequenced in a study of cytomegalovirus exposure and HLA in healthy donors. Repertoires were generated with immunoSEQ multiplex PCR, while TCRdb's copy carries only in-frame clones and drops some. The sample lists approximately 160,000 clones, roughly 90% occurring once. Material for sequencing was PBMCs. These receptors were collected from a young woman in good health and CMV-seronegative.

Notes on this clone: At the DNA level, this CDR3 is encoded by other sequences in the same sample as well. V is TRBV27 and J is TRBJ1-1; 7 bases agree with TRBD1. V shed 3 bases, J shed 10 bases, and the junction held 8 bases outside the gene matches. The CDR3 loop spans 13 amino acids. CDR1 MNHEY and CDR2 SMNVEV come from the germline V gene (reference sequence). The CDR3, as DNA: TGTGCCAGCAGTTTTGGATTACAGGGGAGAGCTTTCTTT. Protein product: CASSFGLQGRAFF.

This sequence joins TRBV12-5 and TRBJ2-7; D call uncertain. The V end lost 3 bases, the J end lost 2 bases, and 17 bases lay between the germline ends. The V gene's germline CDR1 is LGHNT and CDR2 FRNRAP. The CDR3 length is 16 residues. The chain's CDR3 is CASGFSSLTNTYEQYF. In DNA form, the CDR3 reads TGTGCTAGTGGTTTTTCCTCCTTGACAAACACCTACGAGCAGTACTTC.

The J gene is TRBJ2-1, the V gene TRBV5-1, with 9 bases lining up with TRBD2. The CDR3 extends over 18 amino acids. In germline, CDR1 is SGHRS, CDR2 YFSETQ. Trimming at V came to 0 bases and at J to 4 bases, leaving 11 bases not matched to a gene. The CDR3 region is CASSLAPSSSGKYNEQFF. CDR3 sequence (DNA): TGCGCCAGCAGCTTGGCCCCCTCATCTAGCGGGAAGTACAATGAGCAGTTCTTC.

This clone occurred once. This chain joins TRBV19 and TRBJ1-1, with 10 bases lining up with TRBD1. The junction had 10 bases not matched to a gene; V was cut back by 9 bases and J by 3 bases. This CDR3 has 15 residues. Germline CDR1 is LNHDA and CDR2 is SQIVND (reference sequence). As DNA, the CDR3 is TGTGCCAGCTCCGGGACAGGGGAATTGGACACTGAAGCTTTCTTT. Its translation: CASSGTGELDTEAFF.

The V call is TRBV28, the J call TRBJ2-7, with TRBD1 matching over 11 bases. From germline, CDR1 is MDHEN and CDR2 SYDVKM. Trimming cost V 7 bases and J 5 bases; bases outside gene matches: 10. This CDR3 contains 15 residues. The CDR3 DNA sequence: TGTGCCAGCACCCCCCGGGACAGGGGGTCTAACGAGCAGTACTTC. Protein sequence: CASTPRDRGSNEQYF.

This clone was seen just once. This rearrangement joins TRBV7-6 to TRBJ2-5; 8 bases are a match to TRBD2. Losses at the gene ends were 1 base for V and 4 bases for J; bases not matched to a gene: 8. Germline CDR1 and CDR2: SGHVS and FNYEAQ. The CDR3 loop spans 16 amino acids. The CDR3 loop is CASSLGASAGAETQYF. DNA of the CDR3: TGTGCCAGCAGCTTAGGGGCGTCAGCGGGAGCAGAGACCCAGTACTTC. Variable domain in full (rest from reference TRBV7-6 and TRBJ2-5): GAGVSQSPRYKVTKRGQDVALRCDPISGHVSLYWYRQALGQGPEFLTYFNYEAQQDKSGLPNDRFSAERPEGSISTLTIQRTEQRDSAMYRCASSLGASAGAETQYFGPGTRLLVL.

The CDR3: CASAAPGTSYGYTF. CDR3 in DNA: TGTGCCAGCGCAGCCCCCGGGACAAGCTATGGCTACACCTTC. The rearrangement joins TRBV27 to TRBJ1-2, with D possibly TRBD1 on 6 matching bases. The V and J ends lost 8 bases and 4 bases respectively, with 17 bases between them. The CDR3 contains 14 residues. Germline V gene data show CDR1 as MNHEY and CDR2 as SMNVEV (reference sequence).

The CDR3 DNA reads TGTGCCAGCAGCCTAGACAGGAATTACAATGAGCAGTTCTTC. This encodes CASSLDRNYNEQFF. This chain uses TRBV13 with TRBJ2-1, with D possibly being TRBD1 (6 bases). V lost 5 bases, J lost 4 bases, and 12 bases lay in between. Per the germline V gene, CDR1 is PRHDT and CDR2 is FYEKMQ (reference sequence). This CDR3 is 14 amino acids long.